The 14 T cell receptor beta chains presented below share a single source sample, sequenced in a study of cytomegalovirus exposure and HLA in healthy donors. PCR used 60 Vbeta primers and 13 Jbeta primers. Measured with immunoSEQ multiplex PCR; TCRdb has only the in-frame clones, and not every one. Altogether roughly 130,000 clones are present, 79% being singletons, with the ten largest covering 2% to 2.5%. The sequencing sample was made of PBMCs. The receptor source for this set is a man younger than 30 in good health and CMV-seronegative.

The sample holds a few counts of this clone. V gene TRBV6-1 combines with J gene TRBJ2-5; possible D gene TRBD1, 6 bases. CDR3 length equals 13 residues. Trimming shortened V by 4 bases and J by 2 bases, and 8 bases separated the two germline ends. Germline lookup yields CDR1 MNHNS and CDR2 SASEGT. CDR3 in DNA: TGTGCCAGCAGTGGGGGGACACAAGAGACCCAGTACTTC. It specifies CASSGGTQETQYF.

CDR3 sequence: CASSYLSGRSYNEQFF. Here the CDR3 DNA reads TGCGCCAGCAGCTACCTTAGCGGGAGGTCCTACAATGAGCAGTTCTTC. V usage is TRBV5-1 and J usage is TRBJ2-1; 10 bases map to TRBD2. The germline V gene has CDR1 SGHRS and CDR2 YFSETQ. J was trimmed by 1 base and V by 3 bases; bases with no gene match: 4. The CDR3 totals 16 residues.

V and J are TRBV28 and TRBJ1-2; D perhaps matches TRBD1 (5 bases). Trimming left V 4 bases short and J 0 bases short, with 9 bases between. The CDR3 runs 14 residues. Per germline, CDR1 MDHEN and CDR2 SYDVKM. CDR3 sequence (DNA): TGTGCCAGCAGTTCTGGGGCGGCTAACTATGGCTACACCTTC. It yields the protein CASSSGAANYGYTF.

The rearrangement joins TRBV10-3 to TRBJ1-1; no clear D gene. V lost 3 bases and J 0 bases, leaving 11 bases between the germline ends. Germline-derived CDR1 and CDR2 are ENHRY and SYGVKD. This CDR3 is 15 amino acids long. CDR3 sequence: CAISDPSGVNTEAFF. The CDR3 region has the DNA TGTGCCATCAGTGACCCCAGCGGGGTGAACACTGAAGCTTTCTTT.

This sequence joins TRBV30 and TRBJ1-2, with 9 bases matching TRBD1. Germline V gene sequence: CDR1 GTSNPN, CDR2 SVGIG (reference sequence). This CDR3 comprises 16 residues. Losses at the gene ends were 0 bases for V and 7 bases for J; bases not matched to a gene: 12. The CDR3 loop is CAWSVGTGSLSSGYTF. The CDR3 nucleotides read TGTGCCTGGAGTGTAGGGACAGGGTCTCTTTCAAGTGGCTACACCTTC.

The V call is TRBV11-3, the J call TRBJ2-5, with TRBD2 identical over 7 bases. The CDR3 consists of 14 residues. V lost 5 bases and J lost 2; bases outside the gene matches: 5. Per germline, CDR1 SGHNT and CDR2 YENEEA. CDR3 amino acids: CASSKRGGQETQYF. As DNA, the CDR3 is TGTGCCAGCAGCAAGAGGGGAGGGCAAGAGACCCAGTACTTC.

This sequence joins TRBV28 and TRBJ2-7; 9 nucleotides agree with TRBD1. The CDR3 is 13 amino acids. Germline V CDR1 and CDR2: MDHEN, SYDVKM. With V trimmed by 6 bases and J by 6 bases, 6 bases remained unmatched. DNA of the CDR3: TGTGCCAGCAGCGGGACAGGGTTGGGCGAGCAGTACTTC. This gives the protein CASSGTGLGEQYF.

V usage is TRBV2 and J usage is TRBJ2-2; TRBD1 agrees at 7 bases. This CDR3 has 14 residues. V trimming: 6 bases; J trimming: 6 bases; junction bases outside the gene matches: 7. The germline gives CDR1 SNHLY, CDR2 FYNNEI. The CDR3 is CASSRQGSAGELFF. DNA for the CDR3: TGTGCCAGCAGCCGACAGGGAAGCGCCGGGGAGCTGTTTTTT.

The genes are TRBV5-1 and TRBJ2-3; TRBD2 matches 7 bases. CDR1 is SGHRS and CDR2 is YFSETQ in the germline V gene. V shed 6 bases, J shed 2 bases, and the junction held 12 bases outside the gene matches. This CDR3 spans 16 amino acids. CDR3 sequence (DNA): TGCGCCAGCATCCTGGGGGAGGGATCTCCCACAGATACGCAGTATTTT. It specifies CASILGEGSPTDTQYF.

This clone was seen only a few times. The rearrangement joins TRBV6-1 to TRBJ2-7, with TRBD1 as a possible D gene (6 bases). Trimming took 8 bases from V and 0 from J, leaving 14 bases between them. Germline V CDR1 and CDR2: MNHNS, SASEGT. This CDR3 is built from 14 residues. This CDR3 is CASDRQDSSYEQYV. CDR3 nucleotide sequence: TGTGCCAGCGATCGACAGGATAGCTCCTACGAGCAGTACGTC.

J is TRBJ1-1 and V is TRBV28, with 7 bases lining up with TRBD1. There are 14 residues in the CDR3. Per germline, CDR1 MDHEN and CDR2 SYDVKM. After removal of 4 bases from V and 10 bases from J, the junction contained 12 bases not matched to a gene. CDR3 nucleotide sequence: TGTGCCAGCAGTTCTCCATCGTCAGGGGGATTAGCTTTCTTT. Encoded protein: CASSSPSSGGLAFF.

The CDR3 loop reads CASSTKGADTQYF. The CDR3 nucleotides are TGCGCCAGCAGCACCAAGGGGGCAGATACGCAGTATTTT. J is TRBJ2-3 and V is TRBV5-1; maybe TRBD1 (6 bases). This CDR3 has 13 residues. Trimming shortened V by 4 bases and J by 4 bases, and 10 bases separated the two germline ends. Germline V CDR1 and CDR2: SGHRS, YFSETQ.

The V gene is TRBV18, the J gene TRBJ1-1; maybe TRBD1 (5 bases). The CDR3 totals 13 residues. Germline loops: CDR1 KGHSH, CDR2 LQKENI. The V and J ends lost 10 bases and 1 base respectively, with 13 bases between them. CDR3 nucleotide sequence: TGTGCCACCTCGATCACAGGGAACACTGAAGCTTTCTTT. The encoded protein is CATSITGNTEAFF.

This rearrangement joins TRBV7-8 to TRBJ1-1; D is undetermined. The ends were cut back, 2 bases at V and 5 bases at J, with 15 bases in the middle. The CDR3 runs 15 residues. Germline loops: CDR1 SGHVS, CDR2 FQNEAQ. CDR3 loop: CASSLRRSVGTEAFF. As DNA, the CDR3 is TGTGCCAGCAGCTTACGGAGGTCGGTAGGGACTGAAGCTTTCTTT.